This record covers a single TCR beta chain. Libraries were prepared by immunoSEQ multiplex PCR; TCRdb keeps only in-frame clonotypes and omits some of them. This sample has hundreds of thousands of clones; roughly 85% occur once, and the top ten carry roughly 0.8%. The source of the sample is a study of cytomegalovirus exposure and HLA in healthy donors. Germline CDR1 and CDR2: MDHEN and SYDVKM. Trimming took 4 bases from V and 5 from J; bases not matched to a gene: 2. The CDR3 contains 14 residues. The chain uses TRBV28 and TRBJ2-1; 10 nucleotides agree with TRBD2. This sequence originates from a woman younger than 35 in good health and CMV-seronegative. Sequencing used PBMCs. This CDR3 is CASSWTSGNNEQFF. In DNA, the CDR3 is TGTGCCAGCAGTTGGACTAGCGGAAACAATGAGCAGTTCTTC.